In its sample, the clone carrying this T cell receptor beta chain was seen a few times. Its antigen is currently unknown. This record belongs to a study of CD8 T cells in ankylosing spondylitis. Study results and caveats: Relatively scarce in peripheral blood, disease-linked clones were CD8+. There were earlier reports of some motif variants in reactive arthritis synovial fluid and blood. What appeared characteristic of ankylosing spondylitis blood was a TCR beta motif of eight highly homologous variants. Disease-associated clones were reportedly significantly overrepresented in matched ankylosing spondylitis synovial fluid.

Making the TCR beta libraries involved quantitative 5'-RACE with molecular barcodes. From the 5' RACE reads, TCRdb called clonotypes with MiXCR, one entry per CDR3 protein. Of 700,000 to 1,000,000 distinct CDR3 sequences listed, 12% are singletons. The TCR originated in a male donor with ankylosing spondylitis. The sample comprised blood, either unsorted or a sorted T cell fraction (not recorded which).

In nucleotides, the CDR3 is TGTGCCAGCAGCTTAGGGGGGACACGTGGCTACACCTTC. Protein product: CASSLGGTRGYTF. The chain is built from TRBV7-2 and TRBJ1-2; maybe TRBD1 (6 bases). Germline CDR1 and CDR2: SGHTA and FQGNSA. CDR3 length: 13 residues. V was pared by 1 base and J by 7 bases, with 10 bases between.